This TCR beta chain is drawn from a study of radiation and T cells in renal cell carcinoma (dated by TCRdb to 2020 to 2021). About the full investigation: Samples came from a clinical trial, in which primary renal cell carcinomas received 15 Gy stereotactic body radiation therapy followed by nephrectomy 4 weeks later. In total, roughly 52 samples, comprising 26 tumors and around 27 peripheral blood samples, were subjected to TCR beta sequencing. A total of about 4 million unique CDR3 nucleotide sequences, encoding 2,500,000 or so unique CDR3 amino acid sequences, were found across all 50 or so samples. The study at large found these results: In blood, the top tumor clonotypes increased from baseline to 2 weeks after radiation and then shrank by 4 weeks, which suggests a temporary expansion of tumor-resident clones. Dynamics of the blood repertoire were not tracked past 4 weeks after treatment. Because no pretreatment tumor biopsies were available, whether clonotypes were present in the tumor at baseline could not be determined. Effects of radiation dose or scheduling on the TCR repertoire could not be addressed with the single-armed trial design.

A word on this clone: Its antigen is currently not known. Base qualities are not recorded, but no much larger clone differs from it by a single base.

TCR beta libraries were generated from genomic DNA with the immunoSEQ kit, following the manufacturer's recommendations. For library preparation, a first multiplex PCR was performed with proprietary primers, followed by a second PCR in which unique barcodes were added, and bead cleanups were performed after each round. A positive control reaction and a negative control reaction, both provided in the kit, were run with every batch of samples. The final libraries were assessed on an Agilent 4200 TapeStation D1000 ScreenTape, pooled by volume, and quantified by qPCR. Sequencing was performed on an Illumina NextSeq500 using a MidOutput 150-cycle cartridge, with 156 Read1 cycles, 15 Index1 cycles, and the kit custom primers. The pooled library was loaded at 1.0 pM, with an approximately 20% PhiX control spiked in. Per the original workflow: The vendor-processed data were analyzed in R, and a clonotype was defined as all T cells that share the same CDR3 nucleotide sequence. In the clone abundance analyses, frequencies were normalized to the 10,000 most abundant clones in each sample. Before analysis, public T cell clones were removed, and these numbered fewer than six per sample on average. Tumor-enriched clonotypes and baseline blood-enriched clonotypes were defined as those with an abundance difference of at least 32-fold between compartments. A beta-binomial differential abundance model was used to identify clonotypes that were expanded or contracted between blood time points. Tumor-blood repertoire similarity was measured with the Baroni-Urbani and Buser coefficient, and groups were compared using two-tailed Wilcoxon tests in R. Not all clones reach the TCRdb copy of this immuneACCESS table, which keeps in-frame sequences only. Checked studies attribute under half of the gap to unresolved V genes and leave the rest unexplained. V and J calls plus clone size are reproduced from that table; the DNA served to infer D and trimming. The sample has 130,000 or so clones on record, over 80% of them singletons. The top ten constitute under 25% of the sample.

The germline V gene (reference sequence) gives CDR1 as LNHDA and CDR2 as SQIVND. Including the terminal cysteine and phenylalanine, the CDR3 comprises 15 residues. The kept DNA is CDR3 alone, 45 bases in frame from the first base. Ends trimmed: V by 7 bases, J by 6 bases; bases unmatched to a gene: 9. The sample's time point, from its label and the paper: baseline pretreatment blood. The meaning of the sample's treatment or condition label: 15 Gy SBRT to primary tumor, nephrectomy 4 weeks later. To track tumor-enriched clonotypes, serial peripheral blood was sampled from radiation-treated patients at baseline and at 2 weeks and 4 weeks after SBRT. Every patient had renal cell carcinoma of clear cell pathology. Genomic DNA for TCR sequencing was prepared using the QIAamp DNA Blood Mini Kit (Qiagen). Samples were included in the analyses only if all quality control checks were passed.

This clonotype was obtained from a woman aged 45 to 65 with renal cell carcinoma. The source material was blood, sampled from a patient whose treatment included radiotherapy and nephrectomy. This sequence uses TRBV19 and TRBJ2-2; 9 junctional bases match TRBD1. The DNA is TGTGCCAGTAAGAGGGACAGGGCGGCAGCCGGGGAGCTGTTTTTT. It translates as CASKRDRAAAGELFF.